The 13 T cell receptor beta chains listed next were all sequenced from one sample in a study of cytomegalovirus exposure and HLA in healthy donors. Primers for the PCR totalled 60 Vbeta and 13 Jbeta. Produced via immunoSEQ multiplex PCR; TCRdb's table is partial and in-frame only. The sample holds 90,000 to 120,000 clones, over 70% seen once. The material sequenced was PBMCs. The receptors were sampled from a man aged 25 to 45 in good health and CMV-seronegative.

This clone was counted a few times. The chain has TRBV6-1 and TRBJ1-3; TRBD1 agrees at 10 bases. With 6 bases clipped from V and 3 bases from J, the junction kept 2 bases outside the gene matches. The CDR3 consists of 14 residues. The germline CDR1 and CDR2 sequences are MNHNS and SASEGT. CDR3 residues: CASRGTGVGNTIYF. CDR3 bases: TGTGCCAGCAGGGGGACAGGGGTTGGAAACACCATATATTTT.

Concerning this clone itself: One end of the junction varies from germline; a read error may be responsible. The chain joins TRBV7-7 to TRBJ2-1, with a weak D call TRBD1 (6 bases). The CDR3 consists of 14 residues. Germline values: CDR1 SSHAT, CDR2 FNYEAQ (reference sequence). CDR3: CASSFRAGDNEQFF. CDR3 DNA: TGTGCTAGCAGCTTCCGGGCAGGGGACAATGAGCAGTTCTTC.

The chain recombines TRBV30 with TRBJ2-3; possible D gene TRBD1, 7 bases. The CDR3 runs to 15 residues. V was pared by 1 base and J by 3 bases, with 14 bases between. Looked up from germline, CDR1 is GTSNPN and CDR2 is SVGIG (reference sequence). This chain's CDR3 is CAWSGGTAITDTQYF. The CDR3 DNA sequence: TGTGCCTGGAGTGGCGGGACAGCGATTACAGATACGCAGTATTTT.

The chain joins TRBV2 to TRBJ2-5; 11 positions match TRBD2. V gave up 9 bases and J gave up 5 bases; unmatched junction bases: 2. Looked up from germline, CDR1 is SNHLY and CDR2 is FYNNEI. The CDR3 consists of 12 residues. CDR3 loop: CASRTSGETQYF. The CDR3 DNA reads TGTGCCAGTAGGACTAGCGGGGAGACCCAGTACTTC.

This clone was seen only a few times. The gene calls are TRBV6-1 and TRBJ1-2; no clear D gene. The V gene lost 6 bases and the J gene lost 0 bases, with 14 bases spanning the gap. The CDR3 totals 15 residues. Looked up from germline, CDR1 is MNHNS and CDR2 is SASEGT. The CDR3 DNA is TGTGCCAGCAGGGAGGACCGTCCAACTAACTATGGCTACACCTTC. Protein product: CASREDRPTNYGYTF.

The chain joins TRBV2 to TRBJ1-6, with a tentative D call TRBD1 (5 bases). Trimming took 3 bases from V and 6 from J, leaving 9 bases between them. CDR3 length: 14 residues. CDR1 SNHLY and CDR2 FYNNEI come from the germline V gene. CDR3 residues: CASSEWGSNSPLHF. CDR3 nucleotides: TGTGCCAGCAGTGAGTGGGGCTCTAATTCACCCCTCCACTTT.

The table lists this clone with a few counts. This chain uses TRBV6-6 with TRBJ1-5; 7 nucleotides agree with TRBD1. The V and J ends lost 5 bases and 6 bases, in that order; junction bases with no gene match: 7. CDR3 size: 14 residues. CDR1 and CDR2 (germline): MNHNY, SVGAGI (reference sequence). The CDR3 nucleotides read TGTGCCAGCAGTCTTCAGGGGGAAGGTCAGCCCCAGCATTTT. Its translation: CASSLQGEGQPQHF.

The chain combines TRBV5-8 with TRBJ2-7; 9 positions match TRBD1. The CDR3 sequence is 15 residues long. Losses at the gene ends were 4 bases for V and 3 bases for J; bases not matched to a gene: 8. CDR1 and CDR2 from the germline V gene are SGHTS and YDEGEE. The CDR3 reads CASSPWDREDYEQYF. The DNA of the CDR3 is TGTGCCAGCAGCCCCTGGGACAGGGAGGACTACGAGCAGTACTTC. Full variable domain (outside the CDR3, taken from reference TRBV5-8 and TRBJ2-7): EAGVTQSPTHLIKTRGQQATLRCSPISGHTSVYWYQQALGLGLQFLLWYDEGEERNRGNFPPRFSGRQFPNYSSELNVNALELEDSALYLCASSPWDREDYEQYFGPGTRLTVT.

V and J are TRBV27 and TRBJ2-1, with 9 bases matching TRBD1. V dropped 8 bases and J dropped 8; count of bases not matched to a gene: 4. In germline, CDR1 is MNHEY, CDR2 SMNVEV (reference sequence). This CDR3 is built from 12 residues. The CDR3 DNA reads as TGTGCCAGCTGGACAGGGGCCCATGAGCAGTTCTTC. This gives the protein CASWTGAHEQFF.

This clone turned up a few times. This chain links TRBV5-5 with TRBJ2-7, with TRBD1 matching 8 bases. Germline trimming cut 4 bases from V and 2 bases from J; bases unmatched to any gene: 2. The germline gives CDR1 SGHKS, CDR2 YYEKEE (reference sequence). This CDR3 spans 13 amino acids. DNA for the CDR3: TGTGCCAGCAGCCAACAGGGGGCCTACGAGCAGTACTTC. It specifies CASSQQGAYEQYF. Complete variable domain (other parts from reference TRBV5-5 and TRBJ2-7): DAGVTQSPTHLIKTRGQQVTLRCSPISGHKSVSWYQQVLGQGPQFIFQYYEKEERGRGNFPDRFSARQFPNYSSELNVNALLLGDSALYLCASSQQGAYEQYFGPGTRLTVT.

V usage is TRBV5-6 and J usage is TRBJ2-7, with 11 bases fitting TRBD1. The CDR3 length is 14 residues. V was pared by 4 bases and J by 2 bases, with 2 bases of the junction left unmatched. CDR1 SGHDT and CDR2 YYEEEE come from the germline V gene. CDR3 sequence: CASSPGQGAYEQYF. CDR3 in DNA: TGTGCCAGCAGCCCGGGACAGGGGGCCTACGAGCAGTACTTC.

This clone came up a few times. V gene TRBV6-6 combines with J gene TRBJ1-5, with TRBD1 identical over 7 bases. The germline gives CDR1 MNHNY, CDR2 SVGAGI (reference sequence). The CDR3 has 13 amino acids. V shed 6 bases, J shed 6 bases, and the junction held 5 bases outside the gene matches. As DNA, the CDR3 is TGTGCCAGCAGCACAGGGGCCGCTCAGCCCCAGCATTTT. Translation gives CASSTGAAQPQHF.

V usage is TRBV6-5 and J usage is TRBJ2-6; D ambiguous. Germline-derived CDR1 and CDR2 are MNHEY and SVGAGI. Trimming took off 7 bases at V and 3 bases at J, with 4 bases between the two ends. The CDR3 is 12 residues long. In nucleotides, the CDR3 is TGTGCCAGCACGGGTGGGGCCAACGTCCTGACTTTC. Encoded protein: CASTGGANVLTF.